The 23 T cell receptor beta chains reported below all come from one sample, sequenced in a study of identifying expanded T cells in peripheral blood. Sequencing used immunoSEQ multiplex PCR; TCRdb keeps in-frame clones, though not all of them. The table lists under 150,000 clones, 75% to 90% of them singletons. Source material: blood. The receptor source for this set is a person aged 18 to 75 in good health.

The CDR3 reads CASSFPQRGYNEQFF. CDR3 sequence (DNA): TGTGCCAGCAGCTTCCCACAGCGTGGTTACAATGAGCAGTTCTTC. The genes are TRBV7-2 and TRBJ2-1; D is ambiguous. The CDR3 runs to 15 residues. V was trimmed by 3 bases and J by 4 bases, leaving 13 bases between them. Germline CDR1 SGHTA, CDR2 FQGNSA.

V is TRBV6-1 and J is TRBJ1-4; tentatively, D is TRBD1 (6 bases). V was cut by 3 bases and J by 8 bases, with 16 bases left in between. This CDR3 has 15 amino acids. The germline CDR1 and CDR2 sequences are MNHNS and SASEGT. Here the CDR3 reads CASSEAGTNKEKLFF. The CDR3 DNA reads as TGTGCCAGCAGTGAGGCCGGGACAAACAAAGAAAAACTGTTTTTT.

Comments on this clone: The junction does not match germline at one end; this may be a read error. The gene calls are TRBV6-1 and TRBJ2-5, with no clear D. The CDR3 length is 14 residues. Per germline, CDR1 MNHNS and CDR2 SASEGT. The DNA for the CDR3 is TGTGCCAGCAGTGAAGCGCTTCAATCCAGACGACCTAACTTC. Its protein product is CASSEALQSRRPNF.

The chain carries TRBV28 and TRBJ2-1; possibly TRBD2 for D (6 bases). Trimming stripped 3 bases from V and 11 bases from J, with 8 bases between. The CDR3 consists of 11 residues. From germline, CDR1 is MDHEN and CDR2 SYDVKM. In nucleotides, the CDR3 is TGTGCCAGCAGTTTCCTAGCGCAGCAGTTCTTC. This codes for CASSFLAQQFF.

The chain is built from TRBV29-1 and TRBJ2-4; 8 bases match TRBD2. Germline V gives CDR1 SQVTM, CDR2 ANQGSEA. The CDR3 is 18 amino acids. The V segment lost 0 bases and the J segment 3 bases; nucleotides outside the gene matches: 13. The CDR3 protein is CSVEDGAGGRQGKNIQYF. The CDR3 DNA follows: TGCAGCGTTGAAGACGGTGCGGGAGGACGGCAGGGCAAAAACATTCAGTACTTC.

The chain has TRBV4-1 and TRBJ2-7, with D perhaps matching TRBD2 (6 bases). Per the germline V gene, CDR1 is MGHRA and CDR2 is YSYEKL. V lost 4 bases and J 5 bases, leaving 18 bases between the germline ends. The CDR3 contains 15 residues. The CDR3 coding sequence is TGCGCCAGCAGCCTCGCACCGGGGGAGTTCAACGAGCAGTACTTC. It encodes CASSLAPGEFNEQYF.

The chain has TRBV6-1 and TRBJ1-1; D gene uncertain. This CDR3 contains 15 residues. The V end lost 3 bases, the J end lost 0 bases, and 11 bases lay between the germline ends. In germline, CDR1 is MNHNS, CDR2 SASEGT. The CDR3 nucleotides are TGTGCCAGCAGTGACGGGCGGAATCTGAACACTGAAGCTTTCTTT. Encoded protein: CASSDGRNLNTEAFF.

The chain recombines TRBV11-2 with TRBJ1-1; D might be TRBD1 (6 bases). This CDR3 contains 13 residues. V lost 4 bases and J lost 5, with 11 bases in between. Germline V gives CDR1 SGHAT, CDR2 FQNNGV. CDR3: CASSSQGGTEAFF. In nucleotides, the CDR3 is TGTGCCAGCAGCTCACAGGGTGGAACTGAAGCTTTCTTT.

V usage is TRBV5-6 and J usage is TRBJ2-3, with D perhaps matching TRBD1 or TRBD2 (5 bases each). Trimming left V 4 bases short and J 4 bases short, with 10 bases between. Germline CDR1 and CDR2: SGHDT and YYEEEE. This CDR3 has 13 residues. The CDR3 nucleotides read TGTGCCAGCAGCCCCGGGGCTCCAGATACGCAGTATTTT. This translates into CASSPGAPDTQYF.

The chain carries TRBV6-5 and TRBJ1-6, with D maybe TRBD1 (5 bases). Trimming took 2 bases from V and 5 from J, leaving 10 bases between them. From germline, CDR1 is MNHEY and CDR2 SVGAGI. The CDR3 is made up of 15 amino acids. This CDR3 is CASSYAGFNNSPLHF. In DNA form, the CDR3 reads TGTGCCAGCAGTTACGCAGGGTTCAATAATTCACCCCTCCACTTT.

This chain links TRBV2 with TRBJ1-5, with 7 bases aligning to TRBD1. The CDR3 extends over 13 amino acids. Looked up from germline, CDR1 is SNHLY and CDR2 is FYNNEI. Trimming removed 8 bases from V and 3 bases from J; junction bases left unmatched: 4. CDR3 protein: CASHDRVNQPQHF. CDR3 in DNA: TGTGCCAGCCACGACAGGGTCAATCAGCCCCAGCATTTT. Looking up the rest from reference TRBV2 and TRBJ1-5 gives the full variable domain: EPEVTQTPSHQVTQMGQEVILRCVPISNHLYFYWYRQILGQKVEFLVSFYNNEISEKSEIFDDQFSVERPDGSNFTLKIRSTKLEDSAMYFCASHDRVNQPQHFGDGTRLSIL.

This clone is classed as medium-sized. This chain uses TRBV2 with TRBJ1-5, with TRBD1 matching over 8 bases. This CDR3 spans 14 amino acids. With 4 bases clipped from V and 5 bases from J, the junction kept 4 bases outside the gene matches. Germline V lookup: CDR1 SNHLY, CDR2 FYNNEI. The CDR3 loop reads CASSADRVDQPQHF. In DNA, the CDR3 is TGTGCCAGCAGTGCGGACAGGGTGGATCAGCCCCAGCATTTT.

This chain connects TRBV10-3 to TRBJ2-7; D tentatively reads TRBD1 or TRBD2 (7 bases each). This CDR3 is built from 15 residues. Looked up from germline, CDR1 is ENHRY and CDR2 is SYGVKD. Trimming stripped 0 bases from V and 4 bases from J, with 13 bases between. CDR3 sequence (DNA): TGTGCCATCAGTGAGTCCCCAGGGGGAGGGTACGAGCAGTACTTC. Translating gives CAISESPGGGYEQYF.

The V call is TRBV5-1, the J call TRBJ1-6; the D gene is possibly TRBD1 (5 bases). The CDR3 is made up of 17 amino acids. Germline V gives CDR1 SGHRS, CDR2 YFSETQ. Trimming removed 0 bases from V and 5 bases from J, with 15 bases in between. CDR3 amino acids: CASSLGVGLGDNSPLHF. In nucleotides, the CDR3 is TGCGCCAGCAGCTTGGGGGTTGGATTAGGGGATAATTCACCCCTCCACTTT.

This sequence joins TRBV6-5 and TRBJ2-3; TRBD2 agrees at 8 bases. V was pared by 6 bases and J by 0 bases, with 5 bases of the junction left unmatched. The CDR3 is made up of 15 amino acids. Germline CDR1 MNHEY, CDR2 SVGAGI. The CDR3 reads CASSYTSGSTDTQYF. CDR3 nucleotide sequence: TGTGCCAGCAGCTATACTAGCGGTAGCACAGATACGCAGTATTTT.

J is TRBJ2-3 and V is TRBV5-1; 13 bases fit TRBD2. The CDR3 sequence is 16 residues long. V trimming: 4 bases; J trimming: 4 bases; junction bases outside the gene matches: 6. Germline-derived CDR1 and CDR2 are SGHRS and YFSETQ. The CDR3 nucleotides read TGCGCCAGCAGCACCAGACTAGCGGGGGGTTCAGATACGCAGTATTTT. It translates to CASSTRLAGGSDTQYF.

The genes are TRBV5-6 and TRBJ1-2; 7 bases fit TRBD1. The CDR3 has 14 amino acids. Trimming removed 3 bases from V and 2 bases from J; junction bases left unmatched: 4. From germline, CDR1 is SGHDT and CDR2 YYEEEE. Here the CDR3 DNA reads TGTGCCAGCAGCTGGGAACAGGGGAACTATGGCTACACCTTC. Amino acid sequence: CASSWEQGNYGYTF.

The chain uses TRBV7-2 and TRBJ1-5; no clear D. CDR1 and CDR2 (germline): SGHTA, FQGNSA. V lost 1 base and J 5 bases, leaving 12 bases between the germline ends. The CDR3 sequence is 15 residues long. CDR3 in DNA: TGTGCCAGCAGCTTAGAGAGCGAGAGGTATCAGCCCCAGCATTTT. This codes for CASSLESERYQPQHF.

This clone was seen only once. The CDR3 region has the DNA TGTGCCAGCAGCTTCCTAGGGGGGGACTATGGCTACACCTTC. Its translation is CASSFLGGDYGYTF. The chain carries TRBV13 and TRBJ1-2; weak D call: TRBD1 (6 bases). The germline V gene has CDR1 PRHDT and CDR2 FYEKMQ (reference sequence). This CDR3 region has 14 residues. The V end was cut by 3 bases, the J end by 3 bases, with 11 bases between.

The DNA of the CDR3 is TGTGCCAGTAGTAGTGCGGCCGTGGGAGATACGCAGTATTTT. This encodes CASSSAAVGDTQYF. V is TRBV19 and J is TRBJ2-3; no clear D. The CDR3 totals 14 residues. Germline CDR1 is LNHDA and CDR2 is SQIVND (reference sequence). V was pared by 4 bases and J by 5 bases, with 13 bases between.

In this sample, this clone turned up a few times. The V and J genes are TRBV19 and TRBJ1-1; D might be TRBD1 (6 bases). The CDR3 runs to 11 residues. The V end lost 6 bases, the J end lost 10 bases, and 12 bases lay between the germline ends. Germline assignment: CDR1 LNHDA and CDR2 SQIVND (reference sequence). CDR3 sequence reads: CASSLEGGAFF. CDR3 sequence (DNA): TGTGCCAGTAGCCTGGAAGGGGGAGCTTTCTTT.

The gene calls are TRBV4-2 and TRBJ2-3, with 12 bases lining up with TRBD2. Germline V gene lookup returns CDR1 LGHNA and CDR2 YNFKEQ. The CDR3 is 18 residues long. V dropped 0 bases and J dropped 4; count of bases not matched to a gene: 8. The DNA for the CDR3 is TGTGCCAGCAGCCAAGATCGGGCTAGCGGGGGGGCTCCAGATACGCAGTATTTT. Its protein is CASSQDRASGGAPDTQYF.

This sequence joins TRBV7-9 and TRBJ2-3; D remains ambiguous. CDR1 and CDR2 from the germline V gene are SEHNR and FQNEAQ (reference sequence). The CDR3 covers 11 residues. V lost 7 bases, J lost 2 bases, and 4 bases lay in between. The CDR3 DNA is TGTGCCAGCACCCACACAGATACGCAGTATTTT. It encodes CASTHTDTQYF.